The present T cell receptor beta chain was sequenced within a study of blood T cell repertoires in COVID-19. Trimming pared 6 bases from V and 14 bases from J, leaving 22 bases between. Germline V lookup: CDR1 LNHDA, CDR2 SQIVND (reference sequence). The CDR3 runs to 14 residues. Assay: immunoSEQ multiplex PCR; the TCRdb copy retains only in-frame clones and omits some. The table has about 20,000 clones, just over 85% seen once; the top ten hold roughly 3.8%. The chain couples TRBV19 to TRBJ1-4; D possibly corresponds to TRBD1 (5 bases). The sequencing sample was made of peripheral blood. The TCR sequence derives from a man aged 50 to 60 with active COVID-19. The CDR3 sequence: CASSAKGIGAGLFF. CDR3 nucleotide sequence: TGTGCCAGTAGCGCGAAGGGGATTGGGGCCGGCCTGTTTTTT. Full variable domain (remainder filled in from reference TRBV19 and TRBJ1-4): DGGITQSPKYLFRKEGQNVTLSCEQNLNHDAMYWYRQDPGQGLRLIYYSQIVNDFQKGDIAEGYSVSREKKESFPLTVTSAQKNPTAFYLCASSAKGIGAGLFFGSGTQLSVL.